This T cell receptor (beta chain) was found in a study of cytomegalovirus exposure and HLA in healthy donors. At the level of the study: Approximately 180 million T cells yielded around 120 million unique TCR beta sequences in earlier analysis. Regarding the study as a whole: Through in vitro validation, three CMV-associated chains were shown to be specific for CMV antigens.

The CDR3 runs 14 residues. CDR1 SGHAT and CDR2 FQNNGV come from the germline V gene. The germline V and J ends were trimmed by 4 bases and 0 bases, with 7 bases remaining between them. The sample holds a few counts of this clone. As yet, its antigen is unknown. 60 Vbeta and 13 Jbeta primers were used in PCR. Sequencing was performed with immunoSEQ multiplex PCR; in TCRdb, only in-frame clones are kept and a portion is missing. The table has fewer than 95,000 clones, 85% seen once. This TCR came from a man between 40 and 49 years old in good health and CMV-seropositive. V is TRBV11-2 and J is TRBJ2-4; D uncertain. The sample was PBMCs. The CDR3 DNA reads TGTGCCAGCAGCTCCAGACTAGCCAAAAACATTCAGTACTTC. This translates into CASSSRLAKNIQYF.